The 27 T cell receptor beta chains below all came from one sample that was sequenced in a study of T-cell reconstitution after alpha-beta-depleted transplantation in children. Preparation of the TCRbeta library used unique molecular identifiers. TCRdb re-derived calls from the PCR reads in MiXCR, one entry per CDR3 protein. The profile covers about 150,000 distinct CDR3 sequences, with over 8.5% appearing a single time and around 14% taken by the ten largest. Sequencing used PBMCs, obtained before TCRalphabeta/CD19-depleted stem cell transplant. These receptors originate from a boy aged 2 to 9 with acute myeloid leukemia, due to receive a stem cell transplant.

This clonotype was counted many times. The CDR3 sequence is CASSFVAGNTDTQYF. The CDR3 DNA follows: TGTGCCAGCAGTTTTGTAGCGGGGAACACAGATACGCAGTATTTT. The rearrangement links TRBV28 to TRBJ2-3; 8 nucleotides align to TRBD2. V dropped 3 bases and J dropped 2; count of bases not matched to a gene: 4. Germline V gene data show CDR1 as MDHEN and CDR2 as SYDVKM. The CDR3 spans 15 residues.

This clonotype was observed at least ten times. V is TRBV10-3 and J is TRBJ2-1; 10 nucleotides line up with TRBD2. CDR1 is ENHRY, CDR2 SYGVKD, per germline. The J segment lost 10 bases and the V segment lost 5 bases, leaving 11 bases of the junction unmatched. CDR3 length equals 15 residues. In nucleotides, the CDR3 is TGTGCCATCAGTCGGGGTAGCGGGAGGCTGGAGGAGCAGTTCTTC. Protein sequence: CAISRGSGRLEEQFF.

This clonotype was counted ten times or more. The chain recombines TRBV9 with TRBJ2-5; D call uncertain. The CDR3 covers 14 residues. The V end lost 0 bases, the J end lost 5 bases, and 11 bases lay between the germline ends. CDR1 and CDR2 from the germline V gene are SGDLS and YYNGEE. The CDR3 spells CASSVGGSLETQYF. The CDR3 coding sequence is TGTGCCAGCAGCGTAGGGGGTAGCTTGGAGACCCAGTACTTC.

This clonotype came up many times. The chain links TRBV20-1 to TRBJ2-5; TRBD2 matches 9 bases. The J segment lost 3 bases and the V segment lost 3 bases, leaving 8 bases of the junction unmatched. The CDR3 totals 15 residues. Germline V gives CDR1 DFQATT, CDR2 SNEGSKA (reference sequence). The CDR3 nucleotides are TGCAGTGCTAGTAGATTCGGGACTAGCAAAGAGACCCAGTACTTC. This translates into CSASRFGTSKETQYF.

This chain uses TRBV7-2 with TRBJ2-5; D perhaps matches TRBD2 (6 bases). The germline CDR1 and CDR2 sequences are SGHTA and FQGNSA. The germline V and J ends were trimmed by 3 bases and 1 base, with 12 bases remaining between them. The CDR3 runs to 15 residues. CDR3 in DNA: TGTGCCAGCAGCTTGGGACTTAGCCCCCAAGAGACCCAGTACTTC. This codes for CASSLGLSPQETQYF. The full variable domain, completed using reference TRBV7-2 and TRBJ2-5, is GAGVSQSPSNKVTEKGKDVELRCDPISGHTALYWYRQSLGQGLEFLIYFQGNSAPDKSGLPSDRFSAERTGGSVSTLTIQRTQQEDSAVYLCASSLGLSPQETQYFGPGTRLLVL.

This clonotype was observed many times. This rearrangement joins TRBV20-1 to TRBJ2-7, with 7 bases fitting TRBD1. Looked up from germline, CDR1 is DFQATT and CDR2 is SNEGSKA (reference sequence). This CDR3 is 15 amino acids long. J lost 5 bases, V lost 0 bases, and 10 bases had no gene match. CDR3 nucleotides: TGCAGTGCTAGAGATTTTGTGGGACAGTCCAACGAGCAGTACTTC. It is translated as CSARDFVGQSNEQYF.

This clonotype has ten or more counts. The chain couples TRBV20-1 to TRBJ2-1, with 12 bases aligning to TRBD2. The CDR3 covers 14 residues. J was trimmed by 8 bases and V by 4 bases; bases with no gene match: 6. CDR1 is DFQATT, CDR2 SNEGSKA, per germline (reference sequence). CDR3: CSAIPLAGGYEQFF. For the CDR3, the DNA is TGCAGTGCTATCCCGCTAGCGGGGGGGTATGAGCAGTTCTTC.

In this sample, this clonotype turned up many times. V gene TRBV7-8 combines with J gene TRBJ1-4, with no clear D. V lost 0 bases and J lost 0, with 11 bases in between. The CDR3 sequence is 17 residues long. The germline V gene encodes CDR1 SGHVS and CDR2 FQNEAQ. CDR3 amino acids: CASSLAPRTATNEKLFF. The CDR3 bases are TGTGCCAGCAGCTTAGCGCCGAGGACTGCAACTAATGAAAAACTGTTTTTT.

This clonotype was observed many times. The rearrangement uses TRBV5-1 and TRBJ2-5, with D perhaps matching TRBD1 (5 bases). Germline assignment: CDR1 SGHRS and CDR2 YFSETQ. The germline V and J ends were trimmed by 0 bases and 4 bases, with 7 bases remaining between them. The CDR3 is 13 residues long. CDR3 nucleotide sequence: TGCGCCAGCAGCTTGGAGGGGTCAGAGACCCAGTACTTC. Its translation: CASSLEGSETQYF.

This clonotype was seen at least ten times. The rearrangement uses TRBV9 and TRBJ2-1; 7 bases align to TRBD2. V shed 3 bases and J 5 bases; nucleotides not matched to a gene: 11. This CDR3 has 16 amino acids. Germline CDR1 is SGDLS and CDR2 is YYNGEE. The CDR3 DNA is TGTGCCAGCAGCGGCCCGACTAGCTCCCCCGACAATGAGCAGTTCTTC. Translation: CASSGPTSSPDNEQFF.

In regard to this clonotype: A much larger clone differs by one base, so this may be a read error. The chain joins TRBV29-1 to TRBJ1-1; D may be TRBD1 (6 bases). Germline V gene lookup returns CDR1 SQVTM and CDR2 ANQGSEA. This CDR3 has 13 amino acids. DNA of the CDR3: TGCAGCCCGCGGACAGTGCGGAACTCTGAAGCTTTCTTT. Amino acid sequence: CSPRTVRNSEAFF. The whole variable domain, remainder taken from reference TRBV29-1 and TRBJ1-1, is SAVISQKPSRDICQRGTSLTIQCQVDSQVTMMFWYRQQPGQSLTLIATANQGSEATYESGFVIDKFPISRPNLTFSTLTVSNMSPEDSSIYLCSPRTVRNSEAFFGQGTRLTVV.

The V gene is TRBV4-1, the J gene TRBJ2-2, with D possibly TRBD2 on 6 matching bases. V was cut by 8 bases and J by 0 bases, with 16 bases left in between. The CDR3 totals 16 residues. Germline V CDR1 and CDR2: MGHRA, YSYEKL. The CDR3 sequence is CASRTGSGANTGELFF. The CDR3 DNA is TGCGCCAGCCGGACTGGTAGCGGAGCGAACACCGGGGAGCTGTTTTTT.

There are many counts of this clonotype. The chain joins TRBV20-1 to TRBJ2-3, with no clear D. Germline V gene sequence: CDR1 DFQATT, CDR2 SNEGSKA (reference sequence). V lost 3 bases, J lost 4 bases, and 2 bases lay in between. The CDR3 has 10 amino acids. The CDR3 sequence: CSARADTQYF. The DNA for the CDR3 is TGCAGTGCTAGGGCAGATACGCAGTATTTT.

In its sample, this clonotype was seen many times. The V and J genes are TRBV3-1 and TRBJ1-2, with D tentatively TRBD1 (6 bases). The CDR3 runs to 14 residues. The ends were cut back, 1 base at V and 2 bases at J, with 8 bases in the middle. Germline V gene data show CDR1 as LGHDT and CDR2 as YNNKEL (reference sequence). CDR3 DNA: TGTGCCAGCAGCCAAGGCCAGGGGAACTATGGCTACACCTTC. It is translated as CASSQGQGNYGYTF. Based on the CDR3 plus reference TRBV3-1 and TRBJ1-2, the full variable domain is DTAVSQTPKYLVTQMGNDKSIKCEQNLGHDTMYWYKQDSKKFLKIMFSYNNKELIINETVPNRFSPKSPDKAHLNLHINSLELGDSAVYFCASSQGQGNYGYTFGSGTRLTVV.

This clonotype was recorded at least ten times. The gene calls are TRBV9 and TRBJ1-3; the match to TRBD1 covers 7 bases. CDR1 is SGDLS, CDR2 YYNGEE, per germline. CDR3 length: 17 residues. After removal of 3 bases from V and 0 bases from J, the junction contained 9 bases not matched to a gene. CDR3 bases: TGTGCCAGCAGCGAGGGGGCAGGGGTTAGCTCTGGAAACACCATATATTTT. It specifies CASSEGAGVSSGNTIYF.

This clonotype was recorded many times. The J gene is TRBJ2-7, the V gene TRBV12-5, with D maybe TRBD1 (6 bases). This CDR3 has 13 amino acids. The germline CDR1 and CDR2 sequences are LGHNT and FRNRAP. The V end was cut by 6 bases, the J end by 0 bases, with 9 bases between. For the CDR3, the DNA is TGTGCTAGTGGATCGGACAGCTCCTACGAGCAGTACGTC. This gives the protein CASGSDSSYEQYV.

This clonotype was picked up many times. This rearrangement joins TRBV12-3 or TRBV12-4 to TRBJ2-1; 12 bases are a match to TRBD2. The CDR3 spans 16 residues. The J segment lost 7 bases and the V segment lost 4 bases, leaving 8 bases of the junction unmatched. CDR3 sequence reads: CASSSEGTSGRNEQFF. The CDR3 nucleotides read TGTGCCAGCAGTTCCGAAGGGACTAGCGGGCGTAATGAGCAGTTCTTC.

This clonotype was observed a handful of times. The rearrangement links TRBV3-1 to TRBJ2-3; D is undetermined. Per the germline V gene, CDR1 is LGHDT and CDR2 is YNNKEL (reference sequence). With 4 bases removed from V and 2 bases from J, the gap between germline ends came to 22 bases. The length of the CDR3 is 18 residues. The CDR3 DNA sequence: TGTGCCAGCAGCCCAAGAATCGGTAGCCTAACATTCACAGATACGCAGTATTTT. The encoded protein is CASSPRIGSLTFTDTQYF.

This clonotype was found many times. The chain carries TRBV7-6 and TRBJ2-4; 7 nucleotides line up with TRBD1. Germline V gene sequence: CDR1 SGHVS, CDR2 FNYEAQ. The CDR3 covers 15 residues. J was trimmed by 6 bases and V by 4 bases; bases with no gene match: 9. The CDR3 coding sequence is TGTGCCAGCAGCTCCTCCACAGGGGCTTTAAACATTCAGTACTTC. It codes for CASSSSTGALNIQYF.

This clonotype was seen many times. The gene calls are TRBV6-1 and TRBJ1-2, with a possible D match to TRBD1 (5 bases). The CDR3 runs 15 residues. V was cut by 4 bases and J by 5 bases, with 17 bases left in between. From germline, CDR1 is MNHNS and CDR2 SASEGT. The CDR3 sequence is CASSALSGGTYGYTF. Written as DNA, the CDR3 is TGTGCCAGCAGTGCACTCAGCGGGGGAACATATGGCTACACCTTC.

This clonotype was seen ten or more times. The gene calls are TRBV7-9 and TRBJ1-2; D perhaps matches TRBD1 (6 bases). Germline CDR1 is SEHNR and CDR2 is FQNEAQ (reference sequence). V dropped 2 bases and J dropped 4 bases, with 11 bases sitting between them. The CDR3 totals 14 residues. The DNA of the CDR3 is TGTGCCAGCAGCTTAATACAGGGAGCCTATGGCTACACCTTC. Its protein product is CASSLIQGAYGYTF. The entire variable domain, with the rest obtained from reference TRBV7-9 and TRBJ1-2, is as follows: DTGVSQNPRHKITKRGQNVTFRCDPISEHNRLYWYRQTLGQGPEFLTYFQNEAQLEKSRLLSDRFSAERPKGSFSTLEIQRTEQGDSAMYLCASSLIQGAYGYTFGSGTRLTVV.

The rearrangement joins TRBV12-5 to TRBJ2-5; 7 bases align to TRBD1. The CDR3 runs 14 residues. V lost 1 base to trimming and J lost 7 bases; unmatched junction nucleotides: 6. From germline, CDR1 is LGHNT and CDR2 FRNRAP. CDR3 nucleotides: TGTGCTAGTGGTTTGGGCACAGGGGAAGGGACCCAGTACTTC. Translated, it gives CASGLGTGEGTQYF. Variable domain in full (rest from reference TRBV12-5 and TRBJ2-5): DARVTQTPRHKVTEMGQEVTMRCQPILGHNTVFWYRQTMMQGLELLAYFRNRAPLDDSGMPKDRFSAEMPDATLATLKIQPSEPRDSAVYFCASGLGTGEGTQYFGPGTRLLVL.

This clonotype was picked up many times. J is TRBJ2-7 and V is TRBV25-1, with a possible D match to TRBD1 (6 bases). Germline-derived CDR1 and CDR2 are MGHDK and SYGVNS. The V and J ends lost 4 bases and 5 bases respectively, with 15 bases between them. The CDR3 runs 14 residues. The CDR3 DNA sequence: TGTGCCAGCAGTGGCGGTCTGGGGGCCCACGAGCAGTACTTC. Its protein is CASSGGLGAHEQYF.

The table lists this clonotype with many counts. The V and J genes are TRBV7-9 and TRBJ2-1; 12 positions agree with TRBD2. Losses at the gene ends were 6 bases for V and 4 bases for J; bases not matched to a gene: 4. The CDR3 is 15 amino acids. The germline gives CDR1 SEHNR, CDR2 FQNEAQ (reference sequence). DNA for the CDR3: TGTGCCAGCAGACCTAGCGGGAGGGGGTACAATGAGCAGTTCTTC. Translation gives CASRPSGRGYNEQFF. The complete variable domain, with remaining parts taken from reference TRBV7-9 and TRBJ2-1, reads DTGVSQNPRHKITKRGQNVTFRCDPISEHNRLYWYRQTLGQGPEFLTYFQNEAQLEKSRLLSDRFSAERPKGSFSTLEIQRTEQGDSAMYLCASRPSGRGYNEQFFGPGTRLTVL.

This clonotype occurred many times. The genes are TRBV3-1 and TRBJ2-2; unclear D gene. The CDR3 is 12 amino acids. The germline gives CDR1 LGHDT, CDR2 YNNKEL (reference sequence). Trimming removed 1 base from V and 6 bases from J, with 3 bases in between. For the CDR3, the DNA is TGTGCCAGCAGCCAAGGTCCCGGGGAGCTGTTTTTT. Translating gives CASSQGPGELFF.

This clonotype was seen ten or more times. The CDR3 sequence: CASSHGQGQETQYF. The CDR3 DNA reads as TGTGCCAGCAGCCATGGACAGGGCCAAGAGACCCAGTACTTC. This chain uses TRBV7-8 with TRBJ2-5; the match to TRBD1 covers 8 bases. The germline CDR1 and CDR2 sequences are SGHVS and FQNEAQ. Trimming at V came to 5 bases and at J to 1 base, leaving 3 bases not matched to a gene. The CDR3 covers 14 residues.

This clonotype was recorded many times. The rearrangement joins TRBV4-1 to TRBJ1-5; D remains ambiguous. The CDR3 has 14 amino acids. Germline CDR1 and CDR2: MGHRA and YSYEKL. V gave up 0 bases and J gave up 3 bases, with 6 bases separating them. CDR3 protein: CASSQDWINQPQHF. DNA of the CDR3: TGCGCCAGCAGCCAAGATTGGATCAATCAGCCCCAGCATTTT.